This TCR beta chain appears in the sequencing data of a study of shared clonotypes between healthy human individuals. The donors, healthy adults who were HIV-negative, had experienced no recent acute infections or vaccinations. The protocol was immunoSEQ multiplex PCR, while the TCRdb copy is restricted to in-frame clones and leaves out a portion. This table holds more than 1.2 million clones, 98% found once. After removal of 6 bases from V and 2 bases from J, the junction contained 6 bases not matched to a gene. CDR3 length: 14 amino acids. From germline, CDR1 is SGHRS and CDR2 YFSETQ. V is TRBV5-1 and J is TRBJ2-3; 7 bases map to TRBD1. The TCR comes from a man under 40 in good health. The sample comprised naive CD4+ T cells sorted from blood. This sample's subset: CD45RA+ positively selected. CDR3 sequence: CASNRDSYTDTQYF. CDR3 sequence (DNA): TGCGCCAGCAACCGGGACAGTTACACAGATACGCAGTATTTT.